The rows below give T cell receptor beta chains drawn from one sample of a study of PD-1 blockade in classical Hodgkin lymphoma. The method was immunoSEQ multiplex PCR; TCRdb's version includes in-frame clones alone and lacks a portion of them. The repertoire holds around 91,000 clones, 81% seen once, with roughly 15% in the top ten. The material sequenced was peripheral blood mononuclear cells (PBMCs), taken before the second cycle of nivolumab. These receptors were collected from a human donor with classical Hodgkin lymphoma. CDR3s include the opening cysteine and the closing phenylalanine or tryptophan. A D gene is named only where the DNA matches it firmly. Where a row states a size, it is once, few, many or the class of an expanded clone; other rows omit it.

cdr3_aa cdr3_nt j_call d_call clone_size v_call
CAISGSAGNQPQHF TGTGCCATCAGCGGAAGCGCAGGGAATCAGCCCCAGCATTTT TRBJ1-5 - - TRBV10-3
CASSLKDSEYEQYF TGTGCCAGCAGCTTAAAGGACAGCGAATACGAGCAGTACTTC TRBJ2-7 - - TRBV5-4
CASSTSSSTDTQYF TGCGCCAGCAGCACTTCGTCTAGCACAGATACGCAGTATTTT TRBJ2-3 - - TRBV5-1
CASSVRRVNNEQYF TGTGCCAGCAGTGTCCGCAGGGTGAACAACGAGCAGTACTTC TRBJ2-7 - - TRBV6-1
CASSLSQPNTEAFF TGTGCCAGCAGCTTATCACAGCCCAACACTGAAGCTTTCTTT TRBJ1-1 - once TRBV11-2
CASSLTWSNTYEQYF TGTGCCAGCAGCTTAACCTGGTCTAACACCTACGAGCAGTACTTC TRBJ2-7 - - TRBV7-2
CASREGDGRSDTQYF TGCGCCAGCAGGGAGGGGGATGGGCGATCCGATACGCAGTATTTT TRBJ2-3 - - TRBV5-1
CATGLGSYEQYF TGTGCCACGGGACTAGGGTCCTACGAGCAGTACTTC TRBJ2-7 TRBD2 few TRBV10-3
CASSFTGGRQPQHF TGTGCCAGCAGCTTCACAGGGGGCCGTCAGCCCCAGCATTTT TRBJ1-5 TRBD1 - TRBV6-1
CASSLFPVRGYNEQFF TGTGCCAGCAGCTTATTCCCGGTCAGAGGATACAATGAGCAGTTCTTC TRBJ2-1 - - TRBV7-9
CASSLSPGETQYF TGTGCCAGCAGCTTATCACCGGGAGAGACCCAGTACTTC TRBJ2-5 - - TRBV7-8
CASSLPPGDTQYF TGTGCCAGCAGCTTACCCCCGGGAGATACGCAGTATTTT TRBJ2-3 - - TRBV7-2